This TCR beta chain is drawn from a study of shared clonotypes between healthy human individuals. The assay was carried out at the deep level. Clones were sequenced by immunoSEQ multiplex PCR, and TCRdb holds only the in-frame ones, with some missing. This sample yields about 180,000 clones, of which approximately 92% are seen a single time; around 0.072% belongs to the top ten. Germline CDR1 SGHTA, CDR2 FQGNSA. The ends were cut back, 1 base at V and 4 bases at J, with 8 bases in the middle. This CDR3 region has 14 residues. The rearrangement joins TRBV7-2 to TRBJ1-5; D ambiguous. The receptor's source is a woman aged 30 to 39 in good health. The sequenced sample consisted of naive CD4+ T cells sorted from blood. Subset: CD45RA+ positively selected. CDR3 in DNA: TGTGCCAGCAGCTTAGATTTCCGGAATCAGCCCCAGCATTTT. Protein: CASSLDFRNQPQHF.